The 24 T cell receptor beta chains in this list originate from one sample, sequenced in a study of blood T cell repertoires in COVID-19. Only in-frame clones appear in the TCRdb table, and some are missing; sequencing was by immunoSEQ multiplex PCR. The sample lists 140,000 to 150,000 clones, 70% to 90% occurring once. Sequences were obtained from peripheral blood. The receptors were gathered from a woman in her forties with active or convalescent COVID-19.

This rearrangement joins TRBV11-2 to TRBJ1-4; D perhaps matches TRBD1 (5 bases). The germline V and J ends were trimmed by 3 bases and 5 bases, with 13 bases remaining between them. Germline lookup yields CDR1 SGHAT and CDR2 FQNNGV. The CDR3 sequence is 15 residues long. CDR3 sequence reads: CASSLGQVGNEKLFF. The CDR3 DNA follows: TGTGCCAGCAGCTTGGGGCAGGTGGGGAATGAAAAACTGTTTTTT.

The rearrangement uses TRBV2 and TRBJ1-3; weak D call: TRBD1 (6 bases). The CDR3 is 14 residues long. V lost 4 bases to trimming and J lost 4 bases, with 11 bases between them. Germline lookup yields CDR1 SNHLY and CDR2 FYNNEI. CDR3 DNA: TGTGCCAGCAGTGGGGCAGGGGTCGGAAACACCATATATTTT. Its protein is CASSGAGVGNTIYF.

The chain is built from TRBV13 and TRBJ2-7; a possible D gene is TRBD1 (6 bases). This CDR3 is built from 15 residues. The germline V gene encodes CDR1 PRHDT and CDR2 FYEKMQ (reference sequence). V was shortened by 3 bases and J by 0 bases, with 12 bases between the two germline ends. CDR3 nucleotide sequence: TGTGCCAGCAGCTTGACCCCCAGGGGCTCCTACGAGCAGTACTTC. Amino acids: CASSLTPRGSYEQYF.

The chain couples TRBV4-1 to TRBJ2-7, with a tentative D call TRBD2 (6 bases). CDR3 length: 19 residues. Trimming took 4 bases from V and 0 from J, leaving 25 bases between them. Germline CDR1 and CDR2: MGHRA and YSYEKL. The CDR3 sequence: CASSREQSRGGPSSYEQYF. CDR3 nucleotide sequence: TGCGCCAGCAGCCGAGAACAATCCCGGGGAGGCCCGAGCTCCTACGAGCAGTACTTC.

The chain carries TRBV10-1 and TRBJ1-2; weak D call: TRBD1 (6 bases). This CDR3 has 18 amino acids. V dropped 2 bases and J dropped 6 bases, with 25 bases sitting between them. Germline V CDR1 and CDR2: WNHNN, SYGVQD (reference sequence). DNA for the CDR3: TGCGCCAGCAGTGAGCCCTATAAACCCCACAGGGCCATGGATGGCTACACCTTC. This sequence encodes CASSEPYKPHRAMDGYTF.

The chain recombines TRBV2 with TRBJ1-1; D remains ambiguous. CDR3 size: 14 residues. Germline-derived CDR1 and CDR2 are SNHLY and FYNNEI. Trimming cost V 6 bases and J 1 base, with 12 bases left between them. The CDR3 region is CASRQLDQNTEAFF. DNA of the CDR3: TGTGCCAGCAGGCAGCTAGACCAGAACACTGAAGCTTTCTTT.

This chain uses TRBV28 with TRBJ2-1, with D maybe TRBD1 (7 bases). Germline assignment: CDR1 MDHEN and CDR2 SYDVKM. The CDR3 covers 17 residues. Trimming pared 6 bases from V and 7 bases from J, leaving 25 bases between. The DNA of the CDR3 is TGTGCCAGCAGGAGCGACAGGGCCACCACGGGGAGGAATGAGCAGTTCTTC. It specifies CASRSDRATTGRNEQFF.

The chain's CDR3 is CASSIGFRRQSNEQFF. In DNA, the CDR3 is TGTGCCAGTAGTATCGGCTTCCGTCGACAGTCCAATGAGCAGTTCTTC. The V call is TRBV19, the J call TRBJ2-1, with a weak D call TRBD1 (5 bases). The V end was cut by 3 bases, the J end by 6 bases, with 18 bases between. The germline V gene has CDR1 LNHDA and CDR2 SQIVND (reference sequence). CDR3 size: 16 residues.

This chain connects TRBV6-5 to TRBJ1-5; TRBD1 matches at 7 bases. The CDR3 runs 14 residues. Germline V CDR1 and CDR2: MNHEY, SVGAGI. Unmatched junction bases numbered 3, after V lost 2 bases and J lost 5 bases. The CDR3 DNA sequence: TGTGCCAGCAGTTACGACAGGGTCGATCAGCCCCAGCATTTT. Encoded protein: CASSYDRVDQPQHF.

In this sample, this clone turned up once. The chain employs TRBV19 and TRBJ2-2; TRBD1 aligns across 7 bases. This CDR3 is 16 amino acids long. The germline gives CDR1 LNHDA, CDR2 SQIVND (reference sequence). Unmatched junction bases numbered 9, after V lost 3 bases and J lost 5 bases. The CDR3: CASSMGQGVRTGELFF. DNA for the CDR3: TGTGCCAGTAGTATGGGTCAGGGGGTAAGGACCGGGGAGCTGTTTTTT.

CDR3: CASRTGQAEAFF. The CDR3 DNA reads TGTGCCAGCAGGACCGGACAGGCAGAAGCTTTCTTT. V usage is TRBV11-2 and J usage is TRBJ1-1; 7 nucleotides match TRBD1. This CDR3 has 12 residues. Germline loops: CDR1 SGHAT, CDR2 FQNNGV. V shed 6 bases, J shed 8 bases, and the junction held 6 bases outside the gene matches.

This clone has just one count. The chain joins TRBV11-2 to TRBJ2-1; perhaps TRBD1 as D (5 bases). The CDR3 totals 13 residues. V was clipped by 5 bases and J by 4 bases, with 9 bases between them. In germline, CDR1 is SGHAT, CDR2 FQNNGV. The CDR3 DNA reads as TGTGCCAGCAGCGCCGGACATTACAATGAGCAGTTCTTC. Its protein product is CASSAGHYNEQFF. Full variable domain (remainder filled in from reference TRBV11-2 and TRBJ2-1): EAGVAQSPRYKIIEKRQSVAFWCNPISGHATLYWYQQILGQGPKLLIQFQNNGVVDDSQLPKDRFSAERLKGVDSTLKIQPAKLEDSAVYLCASSAGHYNEQFFGPGTRLTVL.

This chain links TRBV29-1 with TRBJ2-7, with a possible D match to TRBD1 (6 bases). Germline CDR1 reads SQVTM; CDR2 reads ANQGSEA. The germline V and J ends were trimmed by 8 bases and 7 bases, with 21 bases remaining between them. This CDR3 contains 13 residues. CDR3 DNA sequence: TGCAGCACGACCGGGACAAGGAATAAGGAGCAGTACTTC. Translation gives CSTTGTRNKEQYF.

In its sample, this clone was seen once. A read error may produce the germline difference seen at one junction end. J is TRBJ1-2 and V is TRBV28, with D unclear. Germline V gene sequence: CDR1 MDHEN, CDR2 SYDVKM. The CDR3 has 13 residues. CDR3 nucleotides: TGTGCCGGCAGCCCGAGTCGGGGTTCTGGCTACACCTTC. Protein sequence: CAGSPSRGSGYTF.

This clone was counted a few times. This chain connects TRBV18 to TRBJ1-3; TRBD1 matches at 11 bases. Germline-derived CDR1 and CDR2 are KGHSH and LQKENI. CDR3 size: 15 residues. With 4 bases clipped from V and 2 bases from J, the junction kept 1 base outside the gene matches. Here the CDR3 DNA reads TGTGCCAGCTCACGGACAGGGGGCACTGGAAACACCATATATTTT. Protein product: CASSRTGGTGNTIYF.

The chain combines TRBV4-2 with TRBJ2-3; 12 bases are shared with TRBD2. This CDR3 spans 18 amino acids. Germline V gene sequence: CDR1 LGHNA, CDR2 YNFKEQ. V lost 3 bases to trimming and J lost 0 bases; unmatched junction nucleotides: 7. DNA for the CDR3: TGTGCCAGCAGCCAGCACACCACTAGCGGGGGGAGCACAGATACGCAGTATTTT. As protein: CASSQHTTSGGSTDTQYF.

This chain connects TRBV3-1 (or the pseudogene TRBV3-2) to TRBJ1-2, with 9 nucleotides matching TRBD1. The germline V gene has CDR1 LGHDT and CDR2 YNNKEL (reference sequence). There are 13 residues in the CDR3. V lost 4 bases, J lost 7 bases, and 4 bases stayed unmatched. The CDR3 coding sequence is TGTGCCAGCAGCCTCACAGGGGGCATTGGCTACACCTTC. Translating gives CASSLTGGIGYTF.

The V gene is TRBV5-6, the J gene TRBJ2-3; 16 bases align to TRBD2. The CDR3 is 18 amino acids. Germline CDR1 and CDR2: SGHDT and YYEEEE. Trimming took 3 bases from V and 0 from J; bases not matched to a gene: 4. The CDR3 is CASSSLGLAGGSTDTQYF. CDR3 DNA: TGTGCCAGCAGCTCGCTGGGACTAGCGGGAGGGAGCACAGATACGCAGTATTTT.

V usage is TRBV4-1 and J usage is TRBJ2-7, with D tentatively TRBD1 (6 bases). The CDR3 covers 16 residues. Trimming left V 2 bases short and J 2 bases short, with 16 bases between. Germline-derived CDR1 and CDR2 are MGHRA and YSYEKL. CDR3 DNA: TGCGCCAGCAGCCAAACCGGCCTAACAGGGACCTACGAGCAGTACTTC. The encoded protein is CASSQTGLTGTYEQYF.

This clone was counted a single time. The genes are TRBV5-1 and TRBJ1-5; TRBD1 aligns across 9 bases. CDR3 size: 15 residues. Germline-derived CDR1 and CDR2 are SGHRS and YFSETQ. The trim removed 4 bases at V and 7 bases at J, leaving 9 bases unmatched. CDR3 sequence: CASSPGDRESQPQHF. Here the CDR3 DNA reads TGCGCCAGCAGCCCGGGGGACAGGGAATCCCAGCCCCAGCATTTT.

The chain carries TRBV3-1 (or the pseudogene TRBV3-2) and TRBJ2-1; 11 bases map to TRBD1. Germline trimming cut 3 bases from V and 9 bases from J; bases unmatched to any gene: 7. The CDR3 length is 15 residues. Germline V gene sequence: CDR1 LGHDT, CDR2 YNNKEL (reference sequence). The CDR3: CASSHRDRGRGEQFF. CDR3 nucleotide sequence: TGTGCCAGCAGCCACCGGGACAGGGGGAGAGGTGAGCAGTTCTTC.

The chain has TRBV29-1 and TRBJ2-7; D unresolved. This CDR3 has 13 amino acids. Germline CDR1 and CDR2: SQVTM and ANQGSEA. V dropped 0 bases and J dropped 3 bases, with 9 bases sitting between them. The CDR3 bases are TGCAGCGTTGAAGAGGGCAGAAACTACGAGCAGTACTTC. Translated: CSVEEGRNYEQYF.

The chain has TRBV5-1 and TRBJ2-2; 10 positions agree with TRBD2. This CDR3 region has 15 residues. V lost 4 bases to trimming and J lost 3 bases; unmatched junction nucleotides: 3. Germline CDR1 reads SGHRS; CDR2 reads YFSETQ. The CDR3 DNA sequence: TGCGCCAGCAGCCCGACTAGCGGGTACACCGGGGAGCTGTTTTTT. It specifies CASSPTSGYTGELFF.

The chain has TRBV7-9 and TRBJ1-3; D may be TRBD1 (6 bases). CDR3 length: 16 residues. CDR1 is SEHNR and CDR2 is FQNEAQ in the germline V gene (reference sequence). Trimming removed 5 bases at V and 0 bases at J, with 14 bases between. The CDR3 region has the DNA TGTGCCAGCAGCCCGAGGGGGTTAAGCTCTGGAAACACCATATATTTT. Translated, it gives CASSPRGLSSGNTIYF.